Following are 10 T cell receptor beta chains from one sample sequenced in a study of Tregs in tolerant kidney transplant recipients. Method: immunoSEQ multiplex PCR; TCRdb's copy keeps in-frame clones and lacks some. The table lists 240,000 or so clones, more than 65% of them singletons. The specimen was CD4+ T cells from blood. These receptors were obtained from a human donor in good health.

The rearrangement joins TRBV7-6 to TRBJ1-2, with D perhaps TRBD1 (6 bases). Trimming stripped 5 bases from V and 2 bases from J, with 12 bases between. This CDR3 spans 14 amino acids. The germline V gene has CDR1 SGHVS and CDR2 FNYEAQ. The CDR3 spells CASSPDSTNYGYTF. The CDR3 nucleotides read TGTGCCAGCAGCCCGGACAGCACGAACTATGGCTACACCTTC.

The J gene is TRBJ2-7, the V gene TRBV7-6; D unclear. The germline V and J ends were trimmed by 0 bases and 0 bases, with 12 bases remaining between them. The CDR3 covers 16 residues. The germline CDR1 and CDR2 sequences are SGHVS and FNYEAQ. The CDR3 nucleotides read TGTGCCAGCAGCTTAGCCGGTGGAGCCAGCTCCTACGAGCAGTACTTC. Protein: CASSLAGGASSYEQYF. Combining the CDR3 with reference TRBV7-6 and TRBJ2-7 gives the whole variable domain GAGVSQSPRYKVTKRGQDVALRCDPISGHVSLYWYRQALGQGPEFLTYFNYEAQQDKSGLPNDRFSAERPEGSISTLTIQRTEQRDSAMYRCASSLAGGASSYEQYFGPGTRLTVT.

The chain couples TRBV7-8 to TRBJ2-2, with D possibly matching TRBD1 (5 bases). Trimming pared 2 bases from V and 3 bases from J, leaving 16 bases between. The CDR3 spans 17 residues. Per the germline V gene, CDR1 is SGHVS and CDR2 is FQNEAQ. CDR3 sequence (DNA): TGTGCCAGCAGCTTAACTCTGGCAGGGCAGGACACCGGGGAGCTGTTTTTT. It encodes CASSLTLAGQDTGELFF.

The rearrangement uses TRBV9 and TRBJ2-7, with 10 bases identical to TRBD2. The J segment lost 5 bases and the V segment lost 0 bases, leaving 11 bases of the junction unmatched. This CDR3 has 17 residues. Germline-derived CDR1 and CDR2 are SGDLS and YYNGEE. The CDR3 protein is CASSVAASGGFRDEQYF. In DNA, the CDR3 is TGTGCCAGCAGCGTAGCTGCTAGCGGGGGTTTTAGGGACGAGCAGTACTTC.

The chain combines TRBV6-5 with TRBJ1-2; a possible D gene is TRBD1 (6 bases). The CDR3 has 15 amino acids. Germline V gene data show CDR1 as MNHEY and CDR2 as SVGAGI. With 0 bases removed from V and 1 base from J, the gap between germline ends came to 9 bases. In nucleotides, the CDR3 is TGTGCCAGCAGTTACTCTTGGACAGTTAACTATGGCTACACCTTC. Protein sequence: CASSYSWTVNYGYTF.

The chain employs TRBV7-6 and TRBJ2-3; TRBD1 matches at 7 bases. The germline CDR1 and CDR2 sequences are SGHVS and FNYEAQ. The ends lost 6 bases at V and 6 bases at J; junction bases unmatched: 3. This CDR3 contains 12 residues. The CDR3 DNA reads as TGTGCCAGCAGAGGGGGCCCCGATACGCAGTATTTT. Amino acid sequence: CASRGGPDTQYF.

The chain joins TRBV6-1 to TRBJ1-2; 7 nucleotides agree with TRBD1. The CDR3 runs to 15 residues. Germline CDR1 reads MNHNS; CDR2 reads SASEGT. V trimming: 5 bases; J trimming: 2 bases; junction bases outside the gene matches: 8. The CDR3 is CASSSASGGNYGYTF. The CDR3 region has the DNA TGTGCCAGCAGTTCGGCGTCAGGGGGAAACTATGGCTACACCTTC.

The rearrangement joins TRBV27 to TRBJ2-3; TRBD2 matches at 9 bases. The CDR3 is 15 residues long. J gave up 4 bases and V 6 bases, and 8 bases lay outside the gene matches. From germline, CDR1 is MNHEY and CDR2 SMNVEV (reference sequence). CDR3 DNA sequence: TGTGCCAGCAGCGATAGCGGGAGACGGTCAGATACGCAGTATTTT. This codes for CASSDSGRRSDTQYF.

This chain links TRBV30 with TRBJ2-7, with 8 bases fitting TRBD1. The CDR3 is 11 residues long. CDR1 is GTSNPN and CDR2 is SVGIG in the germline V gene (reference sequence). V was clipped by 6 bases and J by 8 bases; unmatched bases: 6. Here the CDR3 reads CACSQGAKQYF. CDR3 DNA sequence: TGTGCCTGTTCTCAGGGGGCAAAGCAGTACTTC.

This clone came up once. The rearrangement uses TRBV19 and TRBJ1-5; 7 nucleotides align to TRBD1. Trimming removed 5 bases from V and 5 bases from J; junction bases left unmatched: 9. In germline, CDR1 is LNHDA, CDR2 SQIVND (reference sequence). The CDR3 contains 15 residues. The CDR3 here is CASSAGQPRYQPQHF. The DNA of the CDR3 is TGTGCCAGTAGTGCGGGACAGCCCAGGTATCAGCCCCAGCATTTT. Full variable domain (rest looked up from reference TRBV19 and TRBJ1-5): DGGITQSPKYLFRKEGQNVTLSCEQNLNHDAMYWYRQDPGQGLRLIYYSQIVNDFQKGDIAEGYSVSREKKESFPLTVTSAQKNPTAFYLCASSAGQPRYQPQHFGDGTRLSIL.